The 18 T cell receptor beta chains below come from one sample, sequenced in a study of blood T cell repertoires in COVID-19. Clones were read by immunoSEQ multiplex PCR, and TCRdb kept only the in-frame ones, dropping some. The data contain about 12,000 clones, 70% to 75% of them singletons. The sequenced sample was peripheral blood. The receptors originated from a man aged 60 to 69 with COVID-19, enrolled during active disease.

The CDR3 loop is CASQGARETQYF. The CDR3 DNA reads TGTGCCAGCCAGGGGGCGAGAGAGACCCAGTACTTC. The V and J genes are TRBV12-3 or TRBV12-4 and TRBJ2-5, with 8 bases aligning to TRBD1. CDR3 size: 12 residues. Trimming at V came to 8 bases and at J to 4 bases, leaving 3 bases not matched to a gene.

This clone was counted a few times. The gene calls are TRBV7-3 and TRBJ2-1; 8 bases match TRBD1. V shed 5 bases and J 8 bases; nucleotides not matched to a gene: 8. The CDR3 sequence is 14 residues long. Germline-derived CDR1 and CDR2 are SGHTA and FQGTGA. CDR3 residues: CASSAGQGADEQFF. CDR3 sequence (DNA): TGTGCCAGCAGCGCCGGTCAGGGGGCCGATGAGCAGTTCTTC.

The rearrangement uses TRBV7-9 and TRBJ1-2; D not certain. Germline lookup yields CDR1 SEHNR and CDR2 FQNEAQ (reference sequence). The CDR3 runs 14 residues. V lost 4 bases and J 4 bases, leaving 13 bases between the germline ends. The CDR3 loop reads CASSSPIARYGYTF. Here the CDR3 DNA reads TGTGCCAGCAGCTCCCCGATAGCCCGCTATGGCTACACCTTC.

J is TRBJ1-5 and V is TRBV10-3; D is ambiguous. The CDR3 length is 15 residues. The germline V and J ends were trimmed by 1 base and 3 bases, with 10 bases remaining between them. In germline, CDR1 is ENHRY, CDR2 SYGVKD. DNA of the CDR3: TGTGCCATCAGTGAGTATGCAGGTTACAATCAGCCCCAGCATTTT. It encodes CAISEYAGYNQPQHF.

V gene TRBV6-5 combines with J gene TRBJ1-5; 7 positions match TRBD1. With V trimmed by 6 bases and J by 0 bases, 5 bases remained unmatched. CDR3 length: 15 amino acids. Germline V gene data show CDR1 as MNHEY and CDR2 as SVGAGI. The CDR3 loop is CASRVTGDSNQPQHF. In DNA form, the CDR3 reads TGTGCCAGCAGGGTAACAGGGGATAGCAATCAGCCCCAGCATTTT.

V usage is TRBV11-3 and J usage is TRBJ2-7; D unclear. Trimming cost V 0 bases and J 3 bases, with 15 bases left between them. Germline CDR1 reads SGHNT; CDR2 reads YENEEA. The CDR3 covers 16 residues. This CDR3 reads CASSLDNTVGGYEQYV. The CDR3 nucleotides are TGTGCCAGCAGCTTAGATAACACAGTAGGTGGCTACGAGCAGTACGTC.

This clone came up once. The chain employs TRBV2 and TRBJ1-2; no reliable D call. Germline V CDR1 and CDR2: SNHLY, FYNNEI. The CDR3 loop spans 12 amino acids. Trimming took 5 bases from V and 6 from J, leaving 10 bases between them. The CDR3 sequence: CASSSGFDGYTF. Here the CDR3 DNA reads TGTGCCAGCAGTTCTGGCTTTGATGGCTACACCTTC.

This clone was detected a few times. This chain joins TRBV5-1 and TRBJ2-3; 8 bases match TRBD2. The CDR3 is made up of 15 amino acids. Germline-derived CDR1 and CDR2 are SGHRS and YFSETQ. The V gene end was trimmed by 1 base and the J gene end by 4 bases; junction bases not matched to a gene: 5. In DNA, the CDR3 is TGCGCCAGCAGCTTGCGGGAGGGCCCCGCAGATACGCAGTATTTT. It is translated as CASSLREGPADTQYF.

The rearrangement joins TRBV15 to TRBJ1-3, with 8 bases that match TRBD1. Germline V gene lookup returns CDR1 LNHNV and CDR2 YYDKDF (reference sequence). The CDR3 runs 16 residues. Trimming removed 0 bases from V and 4 bases from J; junction bases left unmatched: 5. This CDR3 is CATSRETGDEGNTIYF. CDR3 coding DNA: TGTGCCACCAGCAGAGAGACAGGGGACGAAGGAAACACCATATATTTT.

This clone was observed a single time. The genes are TRBV5-1 and TRBJ1-3; D gene ambiguous. CDR3 length: 15 residues. CDR1 SGHRS and CDR2 YFSETQ come from the germline V gene. V gave up 0 bases and J gave up 0 bases, with 7 bases separating them. The CDR3 region is CASSLGAASGNTIYF. CDR3 in DNA: TGCGCCAGCAGCTTGGGGGCAGCCTCTGGAAACACCATATATTTT.

The chain recombines TRBV18 with TRBJ1-2, with 10 bases identical to TRBD1. The length of the CDR3 is 14 residues. Germline V gene sequence: CDR1 KGHSH, CDR2 LQKENI. The V gene end was trimmed by 2 bases and the J gene end by 10 bases; junction bases not matched to a gene: 7. The CDR3 protein is CASSPEGQGSAYTF. CDR3 in DNA: TGTGCCAGCTCACCAGAGGGACAGGGGTCTGCCTACACCTTC.

The table lists this clone with a few counts. V gene TRBV30 combines with J gene TRBJ2-3, with TRBD2 identical over 9 bases. With 4 bases clipped from V and 5 bases from J, the junction kept 7 bases outside the gene matches. The germline CDR1 and CDR2 sequences are GTSNPN and SVGIG (reference sequence). The CDR3 length is 14 residues. CDR3 in amino acids: CAWNAGGLVDTQYF. Here the CDR3 DNA reads TGTGCCTGGAATGCGGGGGGGCTGGTAGATACGCAGTATTTT.

The chain recombines TRBV7-2 with TRBJ2-3, with 11 nucleotides matching TRBD2. This CDR3 has 17 amino acids. V trimming: 1 base; J trimming: 6 bases; junction bases outside the gene matches: 9. The V gene's germline CDR1 is SGHTA and CDR2 FQGNSA. Here the CDR3 reads CASSLVMASGRRDTQYF. The CDR3 nucleotides are TGTGCCAGCAGCTTAGTCATGGCTAGCGGGAGGAGGGATACGCAGTATTTT.

The J gene is TRBJ1-3, the V gene TRBV9; D gene unclear. Between the trimmed V and J ends, which lost 4 bases and 1 base, there was a span of 18 bases. The CDR3 loop spans 17 amino acids. The V gene's germline CDR1 is SGDLS and CDR2 YYNGEE. CDR3 bases: TGTGCCAGCAGCCACCCGCAGCAAGGAGGTTCTGGAAACACCATATATTTT. Translated: CASSHPQQGGSGNTIYF.

The CDR3 spells CASSGEWGGTSDHFSYEQYF. The CDR3 nucleotides read TGTGCCAGCAGTGGGGAGTGGGGCGGGACGTCAGACCATTTCTCCTACGAGCAGTACTTC. The rearrangement joins TRBV6-4 to TRBJ2-7, with D perhaps TRBD2 (6 bases). Germline assignment: CDR1 MRHNA and CDR2 SNTAGT. Trimming removed 4 bases at V and 0 bases at J, with 28 bases between. CDR3 size: 20 residues.

This clone turned up a few times. V gene TRBV5-5 combines with J gene TRBJ2-7, with unresolved D. CDR1 and CDR2 (germline): SGHKS, YYEKEE (reference sequence). The CDR3 sequence is 14 residues long. Trimming shortened V by 0 bases and J by 1 base, and 8 bases separated the two germline ends. The CDR3 loop is CASSLVERSYEQYF. CDR3 in DNA: TGTGCCAGCAGCTTGGTAGAGAGGTCCTACGAGCAGTACTTC.

V gene TRBV15 combines with J gene TRBJ2-5; TRBD2 aligns across 7 bases. The V gene end was trimmed by 6 bases and the J gene end by 1 base; junction bases not matched to a gene: 5. The CDR3 covers 14 residues. Germline V lookup: CDR1 LNHNV, CDR2 YYDKDF (reference sequence). The CDR3 DNA is TGTGCCACCAGTACCGGGACTATCCAAGAGACCCAGTACTTC. This encodes CATSTGTIQETQYF.

V and J are TRBV7-2 and TRBJ2-7; 8 bases map to TRBD2. V lost 5 bases, J lost 4 bases, and 10 bases stayed unmatched. The germline V gene encodes CDR1 SGHTA and CDR2 FQGNSA. The CDR3 sequence is 15 residues long. The DNA of the CDR3 is TGTGCCAGCAGCCAAGGCTGGGGGACTAGATACGAGCAGTACGTC. It is translated as CASSQGWGTRYEQYV.